This record covers a single T cell receptor (beta chain). Method: immunoSEQ multiplex PCR; TCRdb's copy keeps in-frame clones and lacks some. This sample has roughly 20,000 clones; around 72% occur once, and the top ten carry about 8.8%. These data originate in a study of graft-versus-host responses after intestinal transplantation. Overall study: The recipients all started with anti-thymocyte globulin induction and then took tacrolimus and steroids for about 3 years.

After removal of 5 bases from V and 4 bases from J, the junction contained 10 bases not matched to a gene. The CDR3 runs to 15 residues. Germline V gene lookup returns CDR1 SGHTA and CDR2 FQGNSA. Processing released intraepithelial and lamina propria lymphocytes from the graft tissue. The genes are TRBV7-2 and TRBJ2-7; 8 bases line up with TRBD2. This TCR derives from a human patient who received an intestinal transplant, so some T cells may come from the graft donor. The material sequenced was ileum tissue, taken around 20 days after intestinal transplant. CDR3 amino acids: CASSPSGGGNYEQYF. CDR3 sequence (DNA): TGTGCCAGCAGCCCATCCGGCGGGGGGAATTACGAGCAGTACTTC.